The TCR beta chain described here comes from a study of blood T cell repertoires in COVID-19. Profiled with immunoSEQ multiplex PCR; TCRdb holds only in-frame clones, not every one. The sample includes more than 150,000 clones, around 91% of them seen just once. Looked up from germline, CDR1 is MGHDK and CDR2 is SYGVNS. The CDR3 has 14 amino acids. With V trimmed by 2 bases and J by 4 bases, 2 bases remained unmatched. The clonotype originates from a man aged 50 to 60 with acute or convalescent COVID-19. This chain connects TRBV25-1 to TRBJ1-5, with 7 bases that match TRBD1. What was sequenced was peripheral blood. The CDR3 spells CASSEQDRNQPQHF. CDR3 DNA sequence: TGTGCCAGCAGTGAACAGGACAGGAATCAGCCCCAGCATTTT. Using reference TRBV25-1 and TRBJ1-5 for the parts outside the CDR3, the full variable domain is EADIYQTPRYLVIGTGKKITLECSQTMGHDKMYWYQQDPGMELHLIHYSYGVNSTEKGDLSSESTVSRIRTEHFPLTLESARPSHTSQYLCASSEQDRNQPQHFGDGTRLSIL.